This T cell receptor (beta chain) was observed in a study of blood T cell repertoires in COVID-19. Study details: T cells, B-cell-depleted T cells, or PBMCs provided the cDNA or gDNA that served as material.

Germline loops: CDR1 SGDLS, CDR2 YYNGEE. This CDR3 is 14 amino acids long. V was trimmed by 8 bases and J by 2 bases, leaving 16 bases between them. Only in-frame clones appear in the TCRdb table, and some are missing; sequencing was by immunoSEQ multiplex PCR. The sample carries 100,000 to 150,000 clones, approximately 79% recorded once. The chain carries TRBV9 and TRBJ2-5; D may be TRBD2 (7 bases). The clonotype comes from a man aged 35-49 years with acute COVID-19. The sample comprised PBMCs or T cells enriched from blood (not recorded which). As DNA, the CDR3 is TGTGCCAGTGGACGGGGGGACATACAAGAGACCCAGTACTTC. Protein: CASGRGDIQETQYF.